The T cell receptor beta chain described here comes from a study of CD8+CD57+ T cells in acquired aplastic anemia. Study-wide results and caveats: Between patients and controls, CD8+ Simpson's diversity did not vary significantly.

The template for TCR beta VDJ and CDR3 sequence profiling was genomic DNA. TCRdb reprocessed the reads via MiXCR and lists one record per CDR3 protein. The sample records under 500,000 distinct CDR3 sequences, around 32% being singletons. As regards this clonotype: Its antigen remains unidentified.

The sequenced patients had an expansion of CD8+CD57+ cells seen by flow cytometry. A severe acquired aplastic anemia diagnosis applied to all patients. CDR3 length: 16 amino acids. Germline CDR1 and CDR2: LNHNV and YYDKDF (reference sequence). V lost 0 bases, J lost 3 bases, and 8 bases stayed unmatched. What was sequenced was sorted CD4+, CD8+, or CD8+CD57+ T cells (not recorded which) from PBMCs. This TCR was recovered from a human donor with aplastic anemia. The chain uses TRBV15 and TRBJ2-7, with 7 bases that match TRBD1. The CDR3 loop is CATSRDWDSSNYEQYF. The DNA of the CDR3 is TGTGCCACCAGCAGAGATTGGGACAGTAGCAACTACGAGCAGTACTTC.